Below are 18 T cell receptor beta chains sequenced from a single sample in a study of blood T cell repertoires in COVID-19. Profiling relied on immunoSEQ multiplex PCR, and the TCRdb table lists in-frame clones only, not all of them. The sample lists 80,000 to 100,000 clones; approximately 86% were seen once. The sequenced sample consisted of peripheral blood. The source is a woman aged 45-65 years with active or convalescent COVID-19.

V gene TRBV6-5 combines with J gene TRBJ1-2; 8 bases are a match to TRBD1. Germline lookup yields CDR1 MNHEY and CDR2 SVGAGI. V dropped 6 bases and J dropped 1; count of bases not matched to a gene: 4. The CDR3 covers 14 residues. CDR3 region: CASRQDRVNYGYTF. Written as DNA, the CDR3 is TGTGCCAGCAGACAGGACAGGGTTAACTATGGCTACACCTTC.

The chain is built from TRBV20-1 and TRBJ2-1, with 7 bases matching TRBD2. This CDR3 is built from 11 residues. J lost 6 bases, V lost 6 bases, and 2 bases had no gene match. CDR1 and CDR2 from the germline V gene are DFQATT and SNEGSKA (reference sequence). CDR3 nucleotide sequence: TGCAGTGCGCGGACTAGCAATGAGCAGTTCTTC. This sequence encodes CSARTSNEQFF.

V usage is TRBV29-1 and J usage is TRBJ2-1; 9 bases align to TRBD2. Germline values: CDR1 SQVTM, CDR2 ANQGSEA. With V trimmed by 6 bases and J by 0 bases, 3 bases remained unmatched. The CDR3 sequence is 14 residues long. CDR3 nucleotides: TGCAGCGTCCGCGGGGGGGCCTCCTACAATGAGCAGTTCTTC. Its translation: CSVRGGASYNEQFF.

The DNA of the CDR3 is TGCAGCGTTGTACAGTCCACTGAAGCTTTCTTT. This sequence encodes CSVVQSTEAFF. This chain links TRBV29-1 with TRBJ1-1; D ambiguous. The V and J ends lost 4 bases and 4 bases respectively, with 7 bases between them. From germline, CDR1 is SQVTM and CDR2 ANQGSEA. The CDR3 contains 11 residues. The full variable domain, with the rest looked up from reference TRBV29-1 and TRBJ1-1, is SAVISQKPSRDICQRGTSLTIQCQVDSQVTMMFWYRQQPGQSLTLIATANQGSEATYESGFVIDKFPISRPNLTFSTLTVSNMSPEDSSIYLCSVVQSTEAFFGQGTRLTVV.

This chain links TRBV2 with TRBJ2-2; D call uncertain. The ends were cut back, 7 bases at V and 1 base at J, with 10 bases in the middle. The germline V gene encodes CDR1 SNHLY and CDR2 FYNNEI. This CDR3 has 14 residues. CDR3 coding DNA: TGTGCCAGCAAAAAGAACGGGAACACCGGGGAGCTGTTTTTT. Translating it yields CASKKNGNTGELFF.

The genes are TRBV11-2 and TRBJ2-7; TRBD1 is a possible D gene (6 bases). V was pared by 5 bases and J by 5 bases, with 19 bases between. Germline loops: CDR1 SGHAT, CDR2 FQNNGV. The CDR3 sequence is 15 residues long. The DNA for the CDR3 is TGTGCCAGCAGCCCCCCGGGTCTCAGGGGACACGAGCAGTACTTC. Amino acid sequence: CASSPPGLRGHEQYF.

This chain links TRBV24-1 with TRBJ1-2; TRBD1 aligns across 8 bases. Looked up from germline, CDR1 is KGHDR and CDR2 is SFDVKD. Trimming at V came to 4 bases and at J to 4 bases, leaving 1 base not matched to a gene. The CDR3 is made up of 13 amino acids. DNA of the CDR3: TGTGCCACCAGTGAGGACAGGGCCTATGGCTACACCTTC. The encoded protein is CATSEDRAYGYTF.

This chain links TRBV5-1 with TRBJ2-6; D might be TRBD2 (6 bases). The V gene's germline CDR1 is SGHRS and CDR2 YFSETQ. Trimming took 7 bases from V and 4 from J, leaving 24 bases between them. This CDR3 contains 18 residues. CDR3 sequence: CASASLPGEAAGANVLTF. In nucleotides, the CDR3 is TGCGCCAGCGCCTCCCTCCCCGGGGAGGCGGCGGGGGCCAACGTCCTGACTTTC.

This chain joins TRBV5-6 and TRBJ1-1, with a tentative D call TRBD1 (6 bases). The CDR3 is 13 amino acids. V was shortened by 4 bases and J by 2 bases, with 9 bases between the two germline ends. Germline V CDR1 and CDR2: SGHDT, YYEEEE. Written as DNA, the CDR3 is TGTGCCAGCAGCCCGGGACATAACACTGAAGCTTTCTTT. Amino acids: CASSPGHNTEAFF.

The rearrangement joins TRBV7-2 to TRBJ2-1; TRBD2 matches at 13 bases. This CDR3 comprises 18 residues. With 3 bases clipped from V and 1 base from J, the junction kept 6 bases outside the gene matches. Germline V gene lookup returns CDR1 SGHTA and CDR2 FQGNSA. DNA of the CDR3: TGTGCCAGCAGCTTGGGACTAGCGGGGCCCCTTTCCTACAATGAGCAGTTCTTC. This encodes CASSLGLAGPLSYNEQFF.

The CDR3 reads CASSLGGEAFF. The CDR3, as DNA: TGCGCCAGCAGCTTGGGGGGCGAAGCTTTCTTT. The V call is TRBV5-1, the J call TRBJ1-1; TRBD1 is a possible D gene (5 bases). The CDR3 covers 11 residues. V gave up 0 bases and J gave up 8 bases, with 5 bases separating them. Germline loops: CDR1 SGHRS, CDR2 YFSETQ. The variable domain in full, completed from reference TRBV5-1 and TRBJ1-1, reads KAGVTQTPRYLIKTRGQQVTLSCSPISGHRSVSWYQQTPGQGLQFLFEYFSETQRNKGNFPGRFSGRQFSNSRSEMNVSTLELGDSALYLCASSLGGEAFFGQGTRLTVV.

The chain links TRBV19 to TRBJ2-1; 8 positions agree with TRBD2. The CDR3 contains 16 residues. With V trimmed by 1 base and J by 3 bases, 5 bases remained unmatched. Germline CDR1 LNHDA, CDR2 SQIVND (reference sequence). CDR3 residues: CASSIVPLAGYNEQFF. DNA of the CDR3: TGTGCCAGTAGTATAGTGCCCCTAGCGGGCTACAATGAGCAGTTCTTC.

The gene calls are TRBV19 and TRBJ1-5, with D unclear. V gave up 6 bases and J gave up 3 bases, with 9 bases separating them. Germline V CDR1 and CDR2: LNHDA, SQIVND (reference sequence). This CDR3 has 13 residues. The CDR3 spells CASRNTINQPQHF. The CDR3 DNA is TGTGCCAGTAGGAATACTATCAATCAGCCCCAGCATTTT.

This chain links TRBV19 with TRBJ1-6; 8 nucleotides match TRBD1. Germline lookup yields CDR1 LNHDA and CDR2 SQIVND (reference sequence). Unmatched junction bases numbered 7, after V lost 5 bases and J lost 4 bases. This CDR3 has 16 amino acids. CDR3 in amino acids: CASSLRTGRYNSPLHF. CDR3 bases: TGTGCCAGTAGTCTACGGACAGGGAGATATAATTCACCCCTCCACTTT.

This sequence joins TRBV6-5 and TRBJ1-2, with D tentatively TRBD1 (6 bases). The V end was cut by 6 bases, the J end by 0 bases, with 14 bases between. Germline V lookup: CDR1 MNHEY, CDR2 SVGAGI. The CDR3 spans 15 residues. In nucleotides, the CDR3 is TGTGCCAGCAGCCCGAGCAGGGGAGCTAACTATGGCTACACCTTC. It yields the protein CASSPSRGANYGYTF.

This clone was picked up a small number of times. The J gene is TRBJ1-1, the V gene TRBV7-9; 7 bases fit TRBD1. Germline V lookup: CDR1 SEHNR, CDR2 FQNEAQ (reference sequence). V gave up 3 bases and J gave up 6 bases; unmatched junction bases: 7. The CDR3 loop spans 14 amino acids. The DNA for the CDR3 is TGTGCCAGCAGCTTTCTCAGGGGGAGTGCTGAAGCTTTCTTT. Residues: CASSFLRGSAEAFF.

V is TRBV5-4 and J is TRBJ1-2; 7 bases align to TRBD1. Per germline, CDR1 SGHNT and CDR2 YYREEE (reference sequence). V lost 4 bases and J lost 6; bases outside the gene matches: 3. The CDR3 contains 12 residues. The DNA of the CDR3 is TGTGCCAGCAGCCCGGACAGGAATGGCTACACCTTC. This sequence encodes CASSPDRNGYTF.

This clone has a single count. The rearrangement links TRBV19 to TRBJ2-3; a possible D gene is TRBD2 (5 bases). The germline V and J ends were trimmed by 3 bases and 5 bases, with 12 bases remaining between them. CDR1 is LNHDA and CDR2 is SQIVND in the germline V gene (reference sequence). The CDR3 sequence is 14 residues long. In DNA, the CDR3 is TGTGCCAGTAGTATCGGACTTGGTCTAGATACGCAGTATTTT. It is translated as CASSIGLGLDTQYF.